This T cell receptor beta chain comes out of a study of Graves' ophthalmopathy and Graves' hyperthyroidism. Study-level information: Peripheral blood collection took place at initial diagnosis, before any treatment.

Looked up from germline, CDR1 is MNHNS and CDR2 is SASEGT. V lost 5 bases, J lost 5 bases, and 5 bases stayed unmatched. The CDR3 has 13 amino acids. Investigators amplified TCR beta CDR3 regions from RNA transcripts. Following a first-round RT-PCR that used HTBI primers, a second-round multiplex PCR was carried out. Each CDR3 protein gets one entry after TCRdb re-called the multiplex PCR reads with MiXCR. The sample carries some 390,000 distinct CDR3 sequences, about 16% recorded once. This sequence was found in a woman younger than 35 with Graves' ophthalmopathy. The sequenced sample consisted of peripheral blood. The V and J genes are TRBV6-1 and TRBJ2-7; 8 bases are shared with TRBD2. The CDR3 DNA is TGTGCCAGCAGTAGCGGGAGTGGGGACGAGCAGTACTTC. Protein: CASSSGSGDEQYF.